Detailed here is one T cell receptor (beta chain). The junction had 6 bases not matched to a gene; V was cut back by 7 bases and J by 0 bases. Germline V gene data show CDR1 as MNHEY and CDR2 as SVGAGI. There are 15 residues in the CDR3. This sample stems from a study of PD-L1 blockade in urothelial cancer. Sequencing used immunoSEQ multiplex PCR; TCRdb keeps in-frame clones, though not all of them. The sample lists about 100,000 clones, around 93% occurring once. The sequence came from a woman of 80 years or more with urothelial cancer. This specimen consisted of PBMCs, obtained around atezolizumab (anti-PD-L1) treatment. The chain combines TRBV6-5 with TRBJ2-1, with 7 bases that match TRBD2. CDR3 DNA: TGTGCCAGCAAGGGACTACCGAGCTCCTACAATGAGCAGTTCTTC. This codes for CASKGLPSSYNEQFF.